The 28 T cell receptor beta chains below all came from one sample that was sequenced in a study of cytomegalovirus exposure and HLA in healthy donors. Only in-frame clones appear in the TCRdb table, and some are missing; sequencing was by immunoSEQ multiplex PCR. The sample includes fewer than 200,000 clones, around 85% seen only once; the top ten take 16%. The sample consisted of PBMCs. The receptors were sampled from a man between 18 and 29 years old in good health and CMV-seropositive.

J is TRBJ1-1 and V is TRBV6-1; D uncertain. The V end lost 2 bases, the J end lost 1 base, and 11 bases lay between the germline ends. The CDR3 sequence is 15 residues long. Germline V gene data show CDR1 as MNHNS and CDR2 as SASEGT. CDR3 protein: CASSEIPLANTEAFF. The CDR3 DNA sequence: TGTGCCAGCAGTGAAATCCCCTTGGCGAACACTGAAGCTTTCTTT.

The table lists this clone with a few counts. The chain recombines TRBV25-1 with TRBJ2-7; possible D gene TRBD1, 6 bases. Trimming removed 6 bases from V and 3 bases from J, with 18 bases in between. Germline V gene data show CDR1 as MGHDK and CDR2 as SYGVNS. The CDR3 is 15 amino acids. For the CDR3, the DNA is TGTGCCAGCAGCCAAGGGACACCCGCCCGCTACGAGCAGTACTTC. It encodes CASSQGTPARYEQYF.

The genes are TRBV7-2 and TRBJ2-6, with 7 nucleotides matching TRBD2. This CDR3 spans 17 amino acids. J lost 4 bases, V lost 2 bases, and 8 bases had no gene match. Germline lookup yields CDR1 SGHTA and CDR2 FQGNSA. The CDR3 sequence: CASSLNRGVSGANVLTF. The CDR3 nucleotides read TGTGCCAGCAGCTTAAACCGGGGGGTCTCGGGGGCCAACGTCCTGACTTTC.

The chain links TRBV30 to TRBJ1-2, with 11 positions matching TRBD1. CDR1 GTSNPN and CDR2 SVGIG come from the germline V gene (reference sequence). This CDR3 is 16 amino acids long. V gave up 0 bases and J gave up 4 bases; unmatched junction bases: 7. CDR3 coding DNA: TGTGCCTGGAGTGTTGCTGGGACAGGGGGGACCTATGGCTACACCTTC. Residues: CAWSVAGTGGTYGYTF.

The chain employs TRBV2 and TRBJ2-3; tentative D call: TRBD1 (5 bases). Germline V gene lookup returns CDR1 SNHLY and CDR2 FYNNEI. V was pared by 9 bases and J by 4 bases, with 8 bases between. The CDR3 length is 11 residues. The CDR3 sequence is CASGHPDTQYF. As DNA, the CDR3 is TGTGCCAGTGGACACCCAGATACGCAGTATTTT.

CDR3 in amino acids: CASSSTGVVYGYTF. The CDR3 DNA reads TGTGCCAGCAGCTCGACAGGGGTTGTATATGGCTACACCTTC. The chain joins TRBV11-2 to TRBJ1-2, with 8 bases aligning to TRBD1. Germline V lookup: CDR1 SGHAT, CDR2 FQNNGV. The ends lost 4 bases at V and 5 bases at J; junction bases unmatched: 6. This CDR3 region has 14 residues.

This clone was seen once. The rearrangement uses TRBV19 and TRBJ1-2, with unresolved D. This CDR3 has 12 residues. Trimming took off 3 bases at V and 10 bases at J, with 12 bases between the two ends. The germline CDR1 and CDR2 sequences are LNHDA and SQIVND (reference sequence). In DNA form, the CDR3 reads TGTGCCAGTAGTATTGGCTCGGGTGACTACACCTTC. Translation gives CASSIGSGDYTF.

The CDR3 here is CASSPGQGNSPLHF. Written as DNA, the CDR3 is TGTGCCAGCAGCCCGGGACAGGGGAATTCACCCCTCCACTTT. The V and J genes are TRBV28 and TRBJ1-6; 10 positions agree with TRBD1. This CDR3 has 14 amino acids. From germline, CDR1 is MDHEN and CDR2 SYDVKM. After removal of 6 bases from V and 7 bases from J, the junction contained 3 bases not matched to a gene.

This sequence joins TRBV5-1 and TRBJ2-1; no firm D call. The CDR3 covers 14 residues. Germline CDR1 reads SGHRS; CDR2 reads YFSETQ. Trimming stripped 5 bases from V and 4 bases from J, with 13 bases between. This CDR3 reads CASRVLPSYNEQFF. CDR3 in DNA: TGCGCCAGCAGGGTACTACCTTCTTACAATGAGCAGTTCTTC. The variable domain in full, with the rest retrieved from reference TRBV5-1 and TRBJ2-1, is KAGVTQTPRYLIKTRGQQVTLSCSPISGHRSVSWYQQTPGQGLQFLFEYFSETQRNKGNFPGRFSGRQFSNSRSEMNVSTLELGDSALYLCASRVLPSYNEQFFGPGTRLTVL.

The V gene is TRBV6-5, the J gene TRBJ2-3; the D is unclear. Germline loops: CDR1 MNHEY, CDR2 SVGAGI. This CDR3 is 15 amino acids long. V lost 6 bases to trimming and J lost 1 base, with 14 bases between them. CDR3 DNA sequence: TGTGCCAGCAGCCCTATAACGGTTGGCACAGATACGCAGTATTTT. Protein: CASSPITVGTDTQYF.

The V call is TRBV30, the J call TRBJ1-1, with a possible D match to TRBD1 (6 bases). This CDR3 region has 16 residues. The germline CDR1 and CDR2 sequences are GTSNPN and SVGIG (reference sequence). The V end was cut by 2 bases, the J end by 5 bases, with 21 bases between. The CDR3 loop is CAWSPLVLGAETEAFF. The CDR3 DNA follows: TGTGCCTGGAGTCCCCTTGTTTTGGGGGCTGAGACTGAAGCTTTCTTT. Using reference TRBV30 and TRBJ1-1 for the parts outside the CDR3, the full variable domain is SQTIHQWPATLVQPVGSPLSLECTVEGTSNPNLYWYRQAAGRGLQLLFYSVGIGQISSEVPQNLSASRPQDRQFILSSKKLLLSDSGFYLCAWSPLVLGAETEAFFGQGTRLTVV.

The rearrangement joins TRBV19 to TRBJ2-7, with TRBD2 matching 9 bases. CDR3 length: 17 amino acids. Germline loops: CDR1 LNHDA, CDR2 SQIVND (reference sequence). V trimming: 5 bases; J trimming: 0 bases; junction bases outside the gene matches: 11. The CDR3 spells CASSFLTSGGSSYEQYF. In DNA, the CDR3 is TGTGCCAGTAGTTTCCTGACTAGCGGAGGGAGCTCCTACGAGCAGTACTTC. Looking up the rest from reference TRBV19 and TRBJ2-7 gives the full variable domain: DGGITQSPKYLFRKEGQNVTLSCEQNLNHDAMYWYRQDPGQGLRLIYYSQIVNDFQKGDIAEGYSVSREKKESFPLTVTSAQKNPTAFYLCASSFLTSGGSSYEQYFGPGTRLTVT.

This clone turned up a few times. The chain combines TRBV9 with TRBJ2-2, with 8 nucleotides matching TRBD2. The CDR3 is made up of 16 amino acids. The germline V gene encodes CDR1 SGDLS and CDR2 YYNGEE. Trimming took 4 bases from V and 7 from J; bases not matched to a gene: 12. CDR3 loop: CASSTVAGTTSGELFF. In DNA, the CDR3 is TGTGCCAGCAGCACCGTAGCGGGAACCACTAGCGGGGAGCTGTTTTTT. Full variable domain (rest looked up from reference TRBV9 and TRBJ2-2): DSGVTQTPKHLITATGQRVTLRCSPRSGDLSVYWYQQSLDQGLQFLIQYYNGEERAKGNILERFSAQQFPDLHSELNLSSLELGDSALYFCASSTVAGTTSGELFFGEGSRLTVL.

Note on this clone: This sample includes further DNA sequences coding for the same CDR3. The gene calls are TRBV11-3 and TRBJ2-7; D is unresolved. The CDR3 consists of 12 residues. Germline V gives CDR1 SGHNT, CDR2 YENEEA. V was pared by 1 base and J by 5 bases, with 6 bases between. The CDR3 coding sequence is TGTGCCAGCAGCTTAGGGAGCGACGAGCAGTACTTC. Translated, it gives CASSLGSDEQYF.

The V gene is TRBV11-2, the J gene TRBJ2-3; a weak D match, TRBD2 (5 bases). The germline gives CDR1 SGHAT, CDR2 FQNNGV. The CDR3 extends over 13 amino acids. Trimming left V 5 bases short and J 5 bases short, with 11 bases between. CDR3 nucleotide sequence: TGTGCCAGCAGCCAGGAGAGGGTAGATACGCAGTATTTT. It is translated as CASSQERVDTQYF.

This clone has a single count. Written as DNA, the CDR3 is TGTGCCAGCGGGTGGGGGGGTAGCTCCTACAATGAGCAGTTCTTC. It yields the protein CASGWGGSSYNEQFF. The chain links TRBV27 to TRBJ2-1; 7 bases match TRBD2. This CDR3 has 15 amino acids. Trimming removed 8 bases from V and 0 bases from J; junction bases left unmatched: 7. CDR1 MNHEY and CDR2 SMNVEV come from the germline V gene (reference sequence).

The chain couples TRBV27 to TRBJ2-2, with a tentative D call TRBD2 (5 bases). V lost 4 bases and J 6 bases, leaving 15 bases between the germline ends. The CDR3 runs 15 residues. In germline, CDR1 is MNHEY, CDR2 SMNVEV (reference sequence). In DNA form, the CDR3 reads TGTGCCAGCAGTTCACTATGGGTCGGGGCCGGGGAGCTGTTTTTT. The encoded protein is CASSSLWVGAGELFF.

This chain joins TRBV30 and TRBJ1-3; D is uncertain. CDR1 and CDR2 (germline): GTSNPN, SVGIG (reference sequence). Trimming removed 5 bases at V and 0 bases at J, with 8 bases between. The CDR3 has 13 amino acids. CDR3 nucleotide sequence: TGTGCCTGGGAGGTCAGCTCTGGAAACACCATATATTTT. Protein: CAWEVSSGNTIYF.

V gene TRBV7-6 combines with J gene TRBJ2-5; D unresolved. V lost 5 bases, J lost 4 bases, and 14 bases lay in between. This CDR3 contains 14 residues. From germline, CDR1 is SGHVS and CDR2 FNYEAQ. The CDR3, as DNA: TGTGCCAGCAGCCCTGGGCATCTTGCAGAGACCCAGTACTTC. This sequence encodes CASSPGHLAETQYF. Looking up the rest from reference TRBV7-6 and TRBJ2-5 gives the full variable domain: GAGVSQSPRYKVTKRGQDVALRCDPISGHVSLYWYRQALGQGPEFLTYFNYEAQQDKSGLPNDRFSAERPEGSISTLTIQRTEQRDSAMYRCASSPGHLAETQYFGPGTRLLVL.

In DNA form, the CDR3 reads TGTGCCAGCAGCCCCGGGGGACAGGGACGAACTGAAGCTTTCTTT. Amino acids: CASSPGGQGRTEAFF. The chain is built from TRBV11-3 and TRBJ1-1; 9 bases line up with TRBD1. The CDR3 has 15 residues. The J segment lost 5 bases and the V segment lost 5 bases, leaving 9 bases of the junction unmatched. Germline CDR1 is SGHNT and CDR2 is YENEEA.

The gene calls are TRBV11-2 and TRBJ1-2, with TRBD1 matching over 8 bases. The V and J ends lost 5 bases and 7 bases, in that order; junction bases with no gene match: 18. The CDR3 runs 17 residues. Germline V CDR1 and CDR2: SGHAT, FQNNGV. CDR3 residues: CASSLPGGQGSGSGYTF. In DNA, the CDR3 is TGTGCCAGCAGCCTACCTGGAGGACAGGGTTCAGGGTCTGGCTACACCTTC.

The V gene is TRBV5-1, the J gene TRBJ2-3; no clear D gene. The CDR3 is made up of 12 amino acids. CDR1 is SGHRS and CDR2 is YFSETQ in the germline V gene. Trimming left V 3 bases short and J 6 bases short, with 8 bases between. CDR3 amino acids: CASSSQEDTQYF. CDR3 DNA sequence: TGCGCCAGCAGCTCCCAAGAGGATACGCAGTATTTT. Based on the CDR3 plus reference TRBV5-1 and TRBJ2-3, the full variable domain is KAGVTQTPRYLIKTRGQQVTLSCSPISGHRSVSWYQQTPGQGLQFLFEYFSETQRNKGNFPGRFSGRQFSNSRSEMNVSTLELGDSALYLCASSSQEDTQYFGPGTRLTVL.

The gene calls are TRBV16 and TRBJ2-7; D is possibly TRBD1 (6 bases). Germline V gene lookup returns CDR1 KGHSY and CDR2 FQNENV. With 6 bases removed from V and 5 bases from J, the gap between germline ends came to 14 bases. The CDR3 totals 13 residues. Written as DNA, the CDR3 is TGTGCCAGCAGTCCGTTCGCAGGGGACGAGCAGTACTTC. Amino acids: CASSPFAGDEQYF.

The chain joins TRBV5-1 to TRBJ1-4, with D perhaps TRBD1 (5 bases). The CDR3 runs to 16 residues. Trimming took 2 bases from V and 5 from J, leaving 16 bases between them. Germline values: CDR1 SGHRS, CDR2 YFSETQ. The chain's CDR3 is CASSLGEQIINEKLFF. DNA for the CDR3: TGCGCCAGCAGCTTAGGGGAACAGATAATCAATGAAAAACTGTTTTTT.

The J gene is TRBJ2-7, the V gene TRBV18; perhaps TRBD2 as D (6 bases). V lost 3 bases and J 4 bases, leaving 7 bases between the germline ends. Per the germline V gene, CDR1 is KGHSH and CDR2 is LQKENI. This CDR3 region has 12 residues. The CDR3: CASSPEGYEQYF. For the CDR3, the DNA is TGTGCCAGCTCACCGGAGGGGTACGAGCAGTACTTC. Based on the CDR3 plus reference TRBV18 and TRBJ2-7, the full variable domain is NAGVMQNPRHLVRRRGQEARLRCSPMKGHSHVYWYRQLPEEGLKFMVYLQKENIIDESGMPKERFSAEFPKEGPSILRIQQVVRGDSAAYFCASSPEGYEQYFGPGTRLTVT.

The chain couples TRBV4-1 to TRBJ2-7, with D perhaps matching TRBD2 (5 bases). V was trimmed by 1 base and J by 0 bases, leaving 10 bases between them. The germline gives CDR1 MGHRA, CDR2 YSYEKL. This CDR3 is built from 15 residues. In DNA, the CDR3 is TGCGCCAGCAGCCAAGTTGGCCTAGCCTCCTACGAGCAGTACTTC. Protein: CASSQVGLASYEQYF.

The chain recombines TRBV6-5 with TRBJ2-2, with D tentatively TRBD2 (6 bases). CDR3 length: 14 amino acids. V was shortened by 7 bases and J by 1 base, with 10 bases between the two germline ends. The germline V gene encodes CDR1 MNHEY and CDR2 SVGAGI. The CDR3 nucleotides read TGTGCCAGCAAGTGGGGGGAGAACACCGGGGAGCTGTTTTTT. Amino acid sequence: CASKWGENTGELFF.

The V and J genes are TRBV6-5 and TRBJ2-7; 8 nucleotides agree with TRBD1. V lost 9 bases to trimming and J lost 2 bases; unmatched junction nucleotides: 9. This CDR3 spans 14 amino acids. Germline CDR1 and CDR2: MNHEY and SVGAGI. CDR3 amino acids: CASSGTGSTYEQYF. For the CDR3, the DNA is TGTGCCAGTTCCGGGACAGGCTCTACCTACGAGCAGTACTTC.